This entry describes one TCR beta chain. Its binding antigen is unknown. Qualities for individual bases were not recorded, and no much larger clone is one base off. Including cysteine and phenylalanine, the CDR3 has 12 amino acids. Just the 36-base CDR3 DNA is kept, in frame starting at base 1. CDR1 and CDR2 are read off the germline V gene as MDHEN and SYDVKM. V was cut back by 6 bases and J by 5 bases, leaving a gap of 11 bases between them. The method behind the library was RT-PCR. The instrument was a NextSeq 550. TCRdb passed the public sequencing reads through fastp at Q25 and MiXCR, retaining productive beta sequences. Every distinct CDR3 protein forms one entry, paired with its most common genes and DNA. Within this sample are 100,000 to 130,000 distinct CDR3 sequences, with around 33% of them counted one time only. Of the sample, 27% is held by the ten largest clones. The data were taken from a study of patients and donors after allogeneic stem cell transplantation (dated by TCRdb to the early 2020s).

The clonotype comes from a human donor who was either an allogeneic HSCT recipient or a stem cell or donor lymphocyte infusion donor (not recorded which). It is not recorded whose cells these are; they may come from a transplant donor. The chain joins TRBV28 to TRBJ2-7; no D gene call is confident. Material: blood, either unsorted or a sorted T cell fraction (not recorded which). The sequence in DNA is TGTGCCAGCAGATCTGGTCGCAACGAGCAGTACTTC. Its protein reads: CASRSGRNEQYF. Reference TRBV28 and TRBJ2-7 proteins supply the regions before and after the CDR3; the full variable domain is: DVKVTQSSRYLVKRTGEKVFLECVQDMDHENMFWYRQDPGLGLRLIYFSYDVKMKEKGDIPEGYSVSREKKERFSLILESASTNQTSMYLCASRSGRNEQYFGPGTRLTVT.